A single sample gave rise to the 14 T cell receptor beta chains below, sequenced in a study of blood T cell repertoires in COVID-19. The repertoire was sequenced with immunoSEQ multiplex PCR; TCRdb's copy has only in-frame clones and lacks some. This table holds some 86,000 clones, roughly 90% found once. Sequencing was performed on peripheral blood. All receptors come from a human donor with active COVID-19. The donor label of this sample is uncertain.

The genes are TRBV10-3 and TRBJ2-2, with 7 bases aligning to TRBD1. The trim removed 3 bases at V and 9 bases at J, leaving 13 bases unmatched. Germline values: CDR1 ENHRY, CDR2 SYGVKD. This CDR3 has 16 residues. CDR3 residues: CAISEIDRELNWELFF. For the CDR3, the DNA is TGTGCCATCAGTGAAATCGACAGGGAGTTGAACTGGGAGCTGTTTTTT.

V and J are TRBV19 and TRBJ1-3; 10 bases match TRBD1. Germline V gene lookup returns CDR1 LNHDA and CDR2 SQIVND (reference sequence). V shed 5 bases, J shed 1 base, and the junction held 2 bases outside the gene matches. The CDR3 extends over 15 amino acids. In nucleotides, the CDR3 is TGTGCCAGTAGTCCGGGACAGGGGTCTGGAAACACCATATATTTT. Its protein product is CASSPGQGSGNTIYF. Drawing the rest from reference TRBV19 and TRBJ1-3, the complete variable domain is DGGITQSPKYLFRKEGQNVTLSCEQNLNHDAMYWYRQDPGQGLRLIYYSQIVNDFQKGDIAEGYSVSREKKESFPLTVTSAQKNPTAFYLCASSPGQGSGNTIYFGEGSWLTVV.

The genes are TRBV18 and TRBJ1-4, with 9 positions matching TRBD1. V shed 3 bases and J 5 bases; nucleotides not matched to a gene: 7. In germline, CDR1 is KGHSH, CDR2 LQKENI. CDR3 length: 16 amino acids. CDR3 residues: CASSPTVQGANEKLFF. In nucleotides, the CDR3 is TGTGCCAGCTCACCGACCGTACAGGGGGCGAATGAAAAACTGTTTTTT.

This chain links TRBV7-2 with TRBJ1-6, with TRBD1 matching 7 bases. The CDR3 runs to 15 residues. Trimming at V came to 5 bases and at J to 4 bases, leaving 5 bases not matched to a gene. In germline, CDR1 is SGHTA, CDR2 FQGNSA. The CDR3 loop reads CASSLSGQYNSPLHF. The CDR3 nucleotides read TGTGCCAGCAGCCTATCGGGACAGTATAATTCACCCCTCCACTTT. Complete variable domain (other parts from reference TRBV7-2 and TRBJ1-6): GAGVSQSPSNKVTEKGKDVELRCDPISGHTALYWYRQSLGQGLEFLIYFQGNSAPDKSGLPSDRFSAERTGGSVSTLTIQRTQQEDSAVYLCASSLSGQYNSPLHFGNGTRLTVT.

V usage is TRBV9 and J usage is TRBJ2-3; 7 bases are a match to TRBD1. Germline CDR1 reads SGDLS; CDR2 reads YYNGEE. CDR3 length equals 14 residues. The J segment lost 2 bases and the V segment lost 5 bases, leaving 5 bases of the junction unmatched. CDR3: CASSPTGDTDTQYF. The DNA of the CDR3 is TGTGCCAGCAGTCCAACAGGGGACACAGATACGCAGTATTTT.

The rearrangement joins TRBV6-5 to TRBJ2-1; 9 bases line up with TRBD1. Unmatched junction bases numbered 2, after V lost 5 bases and J lost 9 bases. Germline CDR1 MNHEY, CDR2 SVGAGI. The CDR3 has 12 residues. The CDR3 DNA reads TGTGCCAGCAGTAAGGACAGGGGTGAGCAGTTCTTC. This codes for CASSKDRGEQFF.

This chain uses TRBV4-1 with TRBJ1-6, with D tentatively TRBD1 (5 bases). The germline V gene has CDR1 MGHRA and CDR2 YSYEKL. The V and J ends lost 0 bases and 10 bases respectively, with 10 bases between them. The CDR3 extends over 14 amino acids. The CDR3 DNA follows: TGCGCCAGCAGCCAAGAAGGGGATGGCTCACCCCTCCACTTT. It translates to CASSQEGDGSPLHF.

The rearrangement uses TRBV7-9 and TRBJ1-5, with D possibly matching TRBD1 (6 bases). Germline-derived CDR1 and CDR2 are SEHNR and FQNEAQ (reference sequence). The length of the CDR3 is 15 residues. Trimming took off 4 bases at V and 6 bases at J, with 16 bases between the two ends. Here the CDR3 DNA reads TGTGCCAGCAGCTCGACTGACAGGTTTGGTCAGCCCCAGCATTTT. This sequence encodes CASSSTDRFGQPQHF.

The chain uses TRBV2 and TRBJ2-6; D possibly corresponds to TRBD1 (5 bases). The germline V gene has CDR1 SNHLY and CDR2 FYNNEI. This CDR3 comprises 15 residues. V lost 2 bases and J lost 5, with 10 bases in between. The CDR3 DNA reads as TGTGCCAGCAGTGAACAGGGCTCAAGGGCCAACGTCCTGACTTTC. The encoded protein is CASSEQGSRANVLTF.

This clone was observed a single time. The genes are TRBV9 and TRBJ2-7, with 7 nucleotides matching TRBD1. J gave up 3 bases and V 4 bases, and 7 bases lay outside the gene matches. Looked up from germline, CDR1 is SGDLS and CDR2 is YYNGEE. CDR3 length equals 14 residues. The CDR3 here is CASSFAGTDYEQYF. CDR3 nucleotides: TGTGCCAGCAGCTTCGCAGGGACAGACTACGAGCAGTACTTC.

The chain has TRBV6-5 and TRBJ2-7, with 8 nucleotides matching TRBD1. J gave up 0 bases and V 8 bases, and 6 bases lay outside the gene matches. The germline gives CDR1 MNHEY, CDR2 SVGAGI. This CDR3 contains 14 residues. The CDR3 loop reads CASGIQGVSYEQYF. The CDR3 DNA reads TGTGCCAGCGGAATACAGGGGGTCTCCTACGAGCAGTACTTC.

This chain uses TRBV5-1 with TRBJ1-1; 7 positions agree with TRBD1. This CDR3 comprises 16 residues. Germline V lookup: CDR1 SGHRS, CDR2 YFSETQ. The trim removed 2 bases at V and 0 bases at J, leaving 7 bases unmatched. The CDR3 here is CASSLGTAEMNTEAFF. CDR3 nucleotide sequence: TGCGCCAGCAGCTTAGGGACAGCCGAAATGAACACTGAAGCTTTCTTT.

CDR3 sequence: CASSPTRQGLNSPLHF. The CDR3 DNA reads TGCGCCAGCAGCCCTACGCGACAGGGTCTAAATTCACCCCTCCACTTT. The chain links TRBV5-1 to TRBJ1-6; TRBD1 matches 7 bases. There are 16 residues in the CDR3. V was clipped by 4 bases and J by 7 bases; unmatched bases: 11. Per the germline V gene, CDR1 is SGHRS and CDR2 is YFSETQ.

The rearrangement joins TRBV2 to TRBJ1-1; D is undetermined. The CDR3 extends over 10 amino acids. CDR1 is SNHLY and CDR2 is FYNNEI in the germline V gene. Trimming took 8 bases from V and 6 from J, leaving 7 bases between them. The DNA for the CDR3 is TGTGCCAGCTATCTCTCTGAAGCTTTCTTT. This encodes CASYLSEAFF.